This section outlines one TCR beta chain sequence together with its context. Its antigen is as yet unknown. The CDR3 runs to 14 residues. Per germline, CDR1 MNHEY and CDR2 SVGAGI. Trimming stripped 2 bases from V and 0 bases from J, with 7 bases between. The sample is drawn from a study of cytomegalovirus exposure and HLA in healthy donors. General study results and limits: When analyzed later, the rates of TCR association showed variation by HLA locus, with DRB1 the most and HLA-C the fewest. Earlier findings revealed that most TCR beta V segments proved productive either about 90% or about 30% of the time. Available immune exposure information was restricted to CMV serostatus only.

In the PCR, 60 Vbeta and 13 Jbeta primers were used. Repertoires were generated with immunoSEQ multiplex PCR, while TCRdb's copy carries only in-frame clones and drops some. This sample carries some 150,000 clones, roughly 64% of them seen once, and the ten largest clones take around 3%. This rearrangement joins TRBV6-5 to TRBJ1-1; D remains ambiguous. The source is a woman aged 25-40 years in good health and CMV-seropositive. The sequencing sample was made of PBMCs. Here the CDR3 DNA reads TGTGCCAGCAGTTACCCCGGTATGAACACTGAAGCTTTCTTT. Translating gives CASSYPGMNTEAFF.